These 20 T cell receptor beta chains share one sample of origin, sequenced in a study of blood T cell repertoires in COVID-19. Here immunoSEQ multiplex PCR was the method, and the copy in TCRdb shows in-frame clones only, minus some. The repertoire holds tens of thousands of clones, with around 87% as singletons. What was sequenced was peripheral blood. The receptors come from a man older than 75 with active or convalescent COVID-19.

This clone was seen more than once but under ten times. V usage is TRBV4-1 and J usage is TRBJ1-6; weak D call: TRBD1 (5 bases). Looked up from germline, CDR1 is MGHRA and CDR2 is YSYEKL. Trimming cost V 0 bases and J 9 bases, with 18 bases left between them. The CDR3 has 17 amino acids. CDR3 DNA: TGCGCCAGCAGCCAAGAAGATAGGGGTTCCTATTCTTCACCCCTCCACTTT. Translated: CASSQEDRGSYSSPLHF.

Only one count was recorded for this clone. This sequence joins TRBV7-9 and TRBJ1-6; 7 bases fit TRBD1. J was trimmed by 10 bases and V by 1 base; bases with no gene match: 4. The germline V gene has CDR1 SEHNR and CDR2 FQNEAQ (reference sequence). CDR3 length: 14 amino acids. CDR3 amino acids: CASSLGTGRSPLHF. Here the CDR3 DNA reads TGTGCCAGCAGCTTAGGGACAGGTAGGTCACCCCTCCACTTT.

The chain combines TRBV2 with TRBJ1-2; TRBD1 agrees at 8 bases. After removal of 0 bases from V and 8 bases from J, the junction contained 8 bases not matched to a gene. The germline V gene has CDR1 SNHLY and CDR2 FYNNEI. This CDR3 comprises 15 residues. The CDR3 is CASSEARRTGRGYTF. The CDR3 region has the DNA TGTGCCAGCAGTGAAGCGCGTCGGACAGGGAGGGGCTACACCTTC. The full variable domain, completed using reference TRBV2 and TRBJ1-2, is EPEVTQTPSHQVTQMGQEVILRCVPISNHLYFYWYRQILGQKVEFLVSFYNNEISEKSEIFDDQFSVERPDGSNFTLKIRSTKLEDSAMYFCASSEARRTGRGYTFGSGTRLTVV.

This clone was observed once. The rearrangement links TRBV2 to TRBJ2-2; no reliable D call. This CDR3 is built from 19 residues. Germline V gene sequence: CDR1 SNHLY, CDR2 FYNNEI. Trimming stripped 6 bases from V and 2 bases from J, with 25 bases between. For the CDR3, the DNA is TGTGCCAGCAGCACCCGACACCGTACCCCCGCTCTAAACACCGGGGAGCTGTTTTTT. Translating it yields CASSTRHRTPALNTGELFF.

The V call is TRBV28, the J call TRBJ1-5; 9 bases fit TRBD1. J was trimmed by 7 bases and V by 6 bases; bases with no gene match: 7. This CDR3 has 14 amino acids. CDR1 and CDR2 (germline): MDHEN, SYDVKM. The CDR3 region has the DNA TGTGCCAGCAGACAACAGGGGGCACGGCAGCCCCAGCATTTT. Residues: CASRQQGARQPQHF.

CDR3 amino acids: CASSPAGGGYTF. In DNA, the CDR3 is TGTGCCAGCAGCCCCGCGGGGGGTGGCTACACCTTC. This rearrangement joins TRBV11-2 to TRBJ1-2; tentatively, D is TRBD1 (5 bases). The CDR3 contains 12 residues. V gave up 5 bases and J gave up 7 bases, with 11 bases separating them. In germline, CDR1 is SGHAT, CDR2 FQNNGV.

This clone was seen only once. This sample also contains other DNA sequences that code for the same CDR3. This chain uses TRBV5-1 with TRBJ1-1; D is unclear. CDR3 size: 13 residues. The germline V gene encodes CDR1 SGHRS and CDR2 YFSETQ. V was pared by 0 bases and J by 1 base, with 4 bases between. This CDR3 is CASSLAGNTEAFF. DNA for the CDR3: TGCGCCAGCAGCTTGGCCGGGAACACTGAAGCTTTCTTT.

The V and J genes are TRBV18 and TRBJ1-2; TRBD1 agrees at 7 bases. This CDR3 is built from 14 residues. CDR1 is KGHSH, CDR2 LQKENI, per germline. Trimming removed 2 bases from V and 4 bases from J; junction bases left unmatched: 4. CDR3 coding DNA: TGTGCCAGCTCACCAAGGGACAGTCGCTATGGCTACACCTTC. Translated: CASSPRDSRYGYTF.

The rearrangement joins TRBV3-1 (or the pseudogene TRBV3-2) to TRBJ2-3; TRBD2 matches 8 bases. This CDR3 spans 14 amino acids. In germline, CDR1 is LGHDT, CDR2 YNNKEL (reference sequence). The trim removed 3 bases at V and 8 bases at J, leaving 7 bases unmatched. The CDR3 is CASSQSGGRATQYF. The DNA for the CDR3 is TGTGCCAGCAGCCAGTCGGGGGGGCGGGCTACGCAGTATTTT.

The genes are TRBV18 and TRBJ1-1, with 9 bases identical to TRBD1. The germline V gene encodes CDR1 KGHSH and CDR2 LQKENI. V lost 3 bases to trimming and J lost 0 bases; unmatched junction nucleotides: 5. CDR3 length: 16 residues. CDR3 DNA: TGTGCCAGCTCACCGGGACAGGGTGTTATGAACACTGAAGCTTTCTTT. Protein: CASSPGQGVMNTEAFF.

This sequence joins TRBV5-1 and TRBJ2-2; 12 nucleotides agree with TRBD2. J gave up 0 bases and V 4 bases, and 4 bases lay outside the gene matches. CDR1 and CDR2 from the germline V gene are SGHRS and YFSETQ. The CDR3 has 17 residues. CDR3 in amino acids: CASSPRTSGANTGELFF. The DNA for the CDR3 is TGCGCCAGCAGCCCGAGGACTAGCGGGGCGAACACCGGGGAGCTGTTTTTT.

This chain uses TRBV2 with TRBJ1-6; D not certain. Trimming cost V 6 bases and J 5 bases, with 14 bases left between them. Germline assignment: CDR1 SNHLY and CDR2 FYNNEI. The CDR3 totals 15 residues. CDR3 sequence (DNA): TGTGCCAGCAGCTGGGAGACATCGGATAATTCACCCCTCCACTTT. It specifies CASSWETSDNSPLHF.

This sequence joins TRBV19 and TRBJ2-3; the match to TRBD1 covers 9 bases. V dropped 6 bases and J dropped 3; count of bases not matched to a gene: 7. Germline loops: CDR1 LNHDA, CDR2 SQIVND (reference sequence). The length of the CDR3 is 15 residues. The CDR3 nucleotides are TGTGCCAGTAGGGAGACGGGACAGGGTACAGATACGCAGTATTTT. It codes for CASRETGQGTDTQYF.

This sequence joins TRBV19 and TRBJ2-2; 8 nucleotides match TRBD1. V dropped 8 bases and J dropped 5; count of bases not matched to a gene: 10. The CDR3 consists of 15 residues. The germline V gene encodes CDR1 LNHDA and CDR2 SQIVND (reference sequence). As DNA, the CDR3 is TGTGCCAGTCGACCGAGACAGGGGTTAACCGGGGAGCTGTTTTTT. Its protein product is CASRPRQGLTGELFF.

The chain uses TRBV7-3 and TRBJ2-3, with 12 bases that match TRBD2. This CDR3 has 16 residues. CDR1 and CDR2 from the germline V gene are SGHTA and FQGTGA. J gave up 4 bases and V 4 bases, and 6 bases lay outside the gene matches. The CDR3 bases are TGTGCCAGCAGCTCGACTAGCGGGAGTCACCCAGATACGCAGTATTTT. Translation: CASSSTSGSHPDTQYF.

The V gene is TRBV19, the J gene TRBJ2-5, with 9 bases lining up with TRBD2. The CDR3 totals 14 residues. The trim removed 8 bases at V and 5 bases at J, leaving 9 bases unmatched. Germline V gives CDR1 LNHDA, CDR2 SQIVND (reference sequence). This chain's CDR3 is CASRRASGTETQYF. In DNA, the CDR3 is TGTGCCAGTCGTCGGGCTAGCGGGACGGAGACCCAGTACTTC.

The gene calls are TRBV29-1 and TRBJ1-2; possibly TRBD1 for D (6 bases). Germline loops: CDR1 SQVTM, CDR2 ANQGSEA. V was trimmed by 1 base and J by 4 bases, leaving 10 bases between them. This CDR3 contains 13 residues. The CDR3 region is CSVEVDSAYGYTF. In DNA, the CDR3 is TGCAGCGTTGAAGTGGACAGCGCCTATGGCTACACCTTC.

The chain has TRBV11-3 and TRBJ2-1, with D maybe TRBD2 (6 bases). Between the trimmed V and J ends, which lost 4 bases and 5 bases, there was a span of 12 bases. Germline V lookup: CDR1 SGHNT, CDR2 YENEEA. This CDR3 has 14 residues. CDR3 loop: CASSYGGPNNEQFF. The CDR3 DNA is TGTGCCAGCAGCTACGGAGGGCCGAACAATGAGCAGTTCTTC.

The chain carries TRBV7-2 and TRBJ2-3, with D possibly being TRBD1 (6 bases). CDR1 and CDR2 from the germline V gene are SGHTA and FQGNSA. V shed 7 bases and J shed 0 bases, with 14 bases lying between them. This CDR3 comprises 15 residues. For the CDR3, the DNA is TGTGCCAGCAACGCCAGGGGTCCTAGCACAGATACGCAGTATTTT. This sequence encodes CASNARGPSTDTQYF.

This rearrangement joins TRBV6-1 to TRBJ2-5; 7 nucleotides match TRBD1. Germline V lookup: CDR1 MNHNS, CDR2 SASEGT. This CDR3 is 18 amino acids long. V lost 3 bases and J lost 2; bases outside the gene matches: 15. The CDR3 nucleotides are TGTGCCAGCAGTGAGTTGTCGGGGTGGCCCAGGGGGCAAGAGACCCAGTACTTC. Translation: CASSELSGWPRGQETQYF.